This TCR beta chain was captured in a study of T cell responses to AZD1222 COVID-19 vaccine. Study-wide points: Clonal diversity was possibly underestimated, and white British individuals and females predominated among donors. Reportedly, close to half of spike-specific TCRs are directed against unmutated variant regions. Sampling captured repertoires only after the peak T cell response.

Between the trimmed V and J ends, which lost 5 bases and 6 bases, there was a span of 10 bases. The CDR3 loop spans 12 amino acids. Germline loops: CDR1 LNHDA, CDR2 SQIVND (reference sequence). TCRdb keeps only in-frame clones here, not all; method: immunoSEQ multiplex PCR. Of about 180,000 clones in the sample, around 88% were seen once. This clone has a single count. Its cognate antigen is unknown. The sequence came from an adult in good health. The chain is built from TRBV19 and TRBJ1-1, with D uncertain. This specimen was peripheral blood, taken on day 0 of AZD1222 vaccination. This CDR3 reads CASSSMGSEAFF. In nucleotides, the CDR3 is TGTGCCAGTAGTTCGATGGGGTCTGAAGCTTTCTTT.